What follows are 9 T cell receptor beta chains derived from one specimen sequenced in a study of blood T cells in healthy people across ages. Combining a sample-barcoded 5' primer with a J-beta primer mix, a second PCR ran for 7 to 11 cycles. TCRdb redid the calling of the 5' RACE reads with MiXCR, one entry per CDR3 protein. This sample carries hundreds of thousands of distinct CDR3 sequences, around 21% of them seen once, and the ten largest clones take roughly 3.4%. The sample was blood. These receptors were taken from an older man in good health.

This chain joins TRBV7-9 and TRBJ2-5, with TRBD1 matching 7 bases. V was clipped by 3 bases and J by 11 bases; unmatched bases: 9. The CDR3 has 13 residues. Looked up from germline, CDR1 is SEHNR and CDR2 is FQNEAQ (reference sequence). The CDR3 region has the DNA TGTGCCAGCAGCTTCGGACAGGACACCCAGCAGTACTTC. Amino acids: CASSFGQDTQQYF. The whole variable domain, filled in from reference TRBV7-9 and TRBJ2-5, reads DTGVSQNPRHKITKRGQNVTFRCDPISEHNRLYWYRQTLGQGPEFLTYFQNEAQLEKSRLLSDRFSAERPKGSFSTLEIQRTEQGDSAMYLCASSFGQDTQQYFGPGTRLLVL.

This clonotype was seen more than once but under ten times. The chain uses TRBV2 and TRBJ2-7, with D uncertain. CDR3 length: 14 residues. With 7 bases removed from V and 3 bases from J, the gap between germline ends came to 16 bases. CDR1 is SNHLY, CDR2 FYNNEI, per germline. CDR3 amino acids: CASTKRGPYYEQYF. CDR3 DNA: TGTGCCAGCACCAAACGTGGGCCATACTACGAGCAGTACTTC.

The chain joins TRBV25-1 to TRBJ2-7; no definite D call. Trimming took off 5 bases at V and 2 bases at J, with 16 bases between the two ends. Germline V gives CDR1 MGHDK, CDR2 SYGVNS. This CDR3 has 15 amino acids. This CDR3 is CASSSDTEFPYEQYF. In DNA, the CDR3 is TGTGCCAGCAGTTCAGACACCGAATTTCCCTACGAGCAGTACTTC.

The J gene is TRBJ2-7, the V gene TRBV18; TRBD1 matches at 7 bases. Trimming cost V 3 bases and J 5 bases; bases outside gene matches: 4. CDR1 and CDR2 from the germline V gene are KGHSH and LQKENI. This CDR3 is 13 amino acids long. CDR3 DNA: TGTGCCAGCTCACCCACAGGGGTCAACGAGCAGTACTTC. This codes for CASSPTGVNEQYF.

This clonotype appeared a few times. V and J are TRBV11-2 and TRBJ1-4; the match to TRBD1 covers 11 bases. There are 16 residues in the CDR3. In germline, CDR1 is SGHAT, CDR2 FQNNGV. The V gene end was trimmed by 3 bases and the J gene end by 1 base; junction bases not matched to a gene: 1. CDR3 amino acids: CASSFGTGGTNEKLFF. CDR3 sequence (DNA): TGTGCCAGCAGCTTCGGGACAGGGGGAACTAATGAAAAACTGTTTTTT.

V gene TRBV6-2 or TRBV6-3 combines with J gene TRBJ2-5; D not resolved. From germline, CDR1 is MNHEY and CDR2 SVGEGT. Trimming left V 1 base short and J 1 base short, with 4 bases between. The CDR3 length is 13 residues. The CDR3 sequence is CASSYWRQETQYF. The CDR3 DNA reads TGTGCCAGCAGTTACTGGCGCCAAGAGACCCAGTACTTC.

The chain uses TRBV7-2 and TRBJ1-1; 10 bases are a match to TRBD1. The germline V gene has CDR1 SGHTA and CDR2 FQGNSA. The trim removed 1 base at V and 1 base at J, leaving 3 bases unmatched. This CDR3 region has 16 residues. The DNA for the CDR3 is TGTGCCAGCAGCTTAGGAGACAGGGGGCAGAACACTGAAGCTTTCTTT. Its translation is CASSLGDRGQNTEAFF.

The CDR3 protein is CASSPKDQRGPEQFF. As DNA, the CDR3 is TGTGCCAGCAGCCCAAAGGATCAGCGGGGCCCCGAGCAGTTCTTC. The V gene is TRBV9, the J gene TRBJ2-7, with TRBD2 identical over 7 bases. The DNA end favors TRBJ2-1, so the J call may be wrong. Germline values: CDR1 SGDLS, CDR2 YYNGEE. This CDR3 has 15 amino acids.

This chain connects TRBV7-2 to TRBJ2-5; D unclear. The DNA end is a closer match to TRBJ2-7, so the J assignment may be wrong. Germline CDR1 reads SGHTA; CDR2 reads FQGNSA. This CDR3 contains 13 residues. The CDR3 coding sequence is TGTGCCAGCAGCTTACGTCAGGATGGCGAGCAGTACTTC. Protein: CASSLRQDGEQYF.